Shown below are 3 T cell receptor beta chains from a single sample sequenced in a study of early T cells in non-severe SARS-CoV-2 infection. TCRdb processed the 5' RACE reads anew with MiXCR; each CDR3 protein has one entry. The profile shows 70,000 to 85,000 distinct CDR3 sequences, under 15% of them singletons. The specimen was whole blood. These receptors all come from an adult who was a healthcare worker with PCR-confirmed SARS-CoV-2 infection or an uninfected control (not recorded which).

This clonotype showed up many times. The chain's CDR3 is CASSYEGLSTGELFF. DNA for the CDR3: TGTGCCAGCAGTTATGAGGGGCTTAGCACCGGGGAGCTGTTTTTT. The genes are TRBV6-5 and TRBJ2-2; D assignment may be TRBD1 or TRBD2 (5 bases each). V lost 3 bases and J lost 4, with 12 bases in between. The germline V gene encodes CDR1 MNHEY and CDR2 SVGAGI. The CDR3 has 15 residues.

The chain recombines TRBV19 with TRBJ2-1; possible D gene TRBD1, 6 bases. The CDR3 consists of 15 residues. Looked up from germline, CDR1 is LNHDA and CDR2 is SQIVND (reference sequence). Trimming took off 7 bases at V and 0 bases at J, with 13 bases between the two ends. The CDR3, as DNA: TGTGCCAGTACCCTCCGGACAGACTCCTACAATGAGCAGTTCTTC. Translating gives CASTLRTDSYNEQFF.

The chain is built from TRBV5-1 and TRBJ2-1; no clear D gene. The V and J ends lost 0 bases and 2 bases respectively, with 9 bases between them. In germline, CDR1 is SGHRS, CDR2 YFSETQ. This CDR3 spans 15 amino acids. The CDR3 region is CASSLEHGPYNEQFF. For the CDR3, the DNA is TGCGCCAGCAGCTTGGAACATGGGCCCTACAATGAGCAGTTCTTC.